This entry concerns a single T cell receptor beta chain. Its antigen is not yet known. No qualities accompany the bases; no much larger clone lies one base away. The data are from a study of T-cell memory formation after mild COVID-19 (dated by TCRdb to the early 2020s). With respect to the entire study: TCR sequence clusters from the two donors were found to be largely donor specific. The cohort comprised two young, previously healthy adult volunteers, one female and one male. In two donors, T-cell clones that expanded and contracted after mild COVID-19 were followed by sequencing TCRalpha and TCRbeta repertoires longitudinally.

Ficoll-Paque density gradient centrifugation was used to isolate PBMCs. The instrument given in TCRdb is Illumina NovaSeq 6000. TCRalpha and TCRbeta cDNA libraries were built by 5'RACE with constant-segment primers, adding sample barcodes and unique molecular identifiers. Trizol reagent was used to extract RNA from every sample. Amplification of the libraries took two PCR steps, and the second step added a second sample barcode plus Illumina TruSeq adapters. Libraries were sequenced on an Illumina NovaSeq with 2 x 150 bp paired-end reads. The paper's data handling went like this. The reads were demultiplexed and collapsed into UMI-guided consensus sequences using migec v1.2.7. Using mixcr v2.1.11, UMI consensuses were aligned to TRA and TRB V and J templates and then assembled into clonotypes. Expanded or contracted clonotypes were those called significant by both edgeR and NoisET, with noise models trained on biological replicates. For edgeR calls, the cutoffs were a false discovery rate-adjusted p below 0.01 and a log2 fold-change threshold of 1. As an exploratory analysis of dynamics, max-normalized trajectories of the 1000 most abundant clonotypes were examined by PCA with hierarchical clustering. The CD4 or CD8 phenotype of responding clones was assigned using the separately sequenced CD4+ and CD8+ repertoires. TCRdb took the public reads, trimmed them with fastp at Q25, ran MiXCR for clone calling and kept in-frame beta chains. Every entry covers one CDR3 protein and lists the most common genes and DNA from its rows. The V and J calls and clone size come from TCRdb's table, not from the authors' own analysis. This sample is represented by roughly 130,000 distinct CDR3 sequences; over 15% of them were singletons. 4.5% to 6.5% of the sample rests with the top ten.

What the authors observed across the whole study: Contracting CD4+ clones turned up mainly in the CM and EM memory subsets, whereas EMRA was where CD8+ clones were enriched. Some responding clones were found in pre-infection memory, which suggests that pre-existing cross-reactive memory T cells took part in the SARS-CoV-2 response. SARS-CoV-2 specificity was not confirmed for the second-wave clones peaking on day 37. Clones that contracted from day 15 to 85 showed balanced CD4/CD8 phenotypes, whereas a second wave of clones that expanded from day 15 to 37 leaned towards CD4+. The study covered only two mild cases, and larger cohorts including severe cases with pre-infection samples were considered necessary.

The germline V gene encodes CDR1 DFQATT and CDR2 SNEGSKA (reference sequence). Measured from the cysteine to the phenylalanine, the CDR3 is 13 residues long. Only the CDR3 portion is preserved as DNA: 39 bases, with reading frame beginning at the first base. The germline V and J ends show losses of 4 bases and 8 bases respectively, and no gene match explains 7 bases of the junction. Recombination joined TRBV20-1 with TRBJ1-5; 8 bases in the middle match TRBD1. The source material was PBMCs or a T cell subset sorted from them (not recorded which). This clonotype originated in a man aged 18 to 30 who had mild COVID-19 (a few samples of this study predate the infection). The sample titles of this study are shuffled in the database, so cell type and time point are left out; the donor was told from shared clones. In nucleotides, the sequence is TGCAGTGCTACCAGGGGGCTCGGGGAGCCCCAGCATTTT. The encoded protein is CSATRGLGEPQHF.